The rows below give T cell receptor beta chains drawn from one sample of a study of T cells after posttransplantation cyclophosphamide. This table comes from immunoSEQ multiplex PCR, and its TCRdb copy is limited to in-frame clones, with some not included. The record shows under 25,000 clones for this sample, with no singletons present. This specimen was PBMCs, taken after allogeneic stem cell transplant with posttransplant cyclophosphamide. The origin of the receptors is a male patient aged 18 to 29 who received an allogeneic stem cell transplant from a related donor, was CMV-positive, and had no GVHD. Some of these T cells may belong to the graft donor. Both conserved end residues are part of each CDR3. D genes are given only for firm matches. Some rows mark clone size as missing; the rest say once, few, many or name a class of expanded clone.

d_call	v_call	clone_size	j_call	cdr3_aa	cdr3_nt
TRBD1	TRBV7-2	many	TRBJ2-7	CASSSTGPEQYF	TGTGCCAGCAGCTCGACAGGGCCCGAGCAGTACTTC
TRBD1	TRBV30	many	TRBJ1-1	CAWRRQGVGTEAFF	TGTGCCTGGAGACGACAGGGAGTGGGCACTGAAGCTTTCTTT
.	TRBV19	many	TRBJ1-2	CASSIRPTGVHGYTF	TGTGCCAGTAGTATCCGTCCGACCGGGGTTCATGGCTACACCTTC
.	TRBV7-2	many	TRBJ1-1	CASSSLRTAEAFF	TGTGCCAGCAGCTCCTTAAGGACAGCTGAAGCTTTCTTT
TRBD1	TRBV30	many	TRBJ1-1	CATTLDRGAEAFF	TGTGCCACAACCCTTGACAGGGGCGCTGAAGCTTTCTTT
TRBD2	TRBV11-2	many	TRBJ2-5	CASSLMGGGQETQYF	TGTGCCAGCAGCTTAATGGGGGGGGGCCAAGAGACCCAGTACTTC
TRBD2	TRBV28	.	TRBJ2-5	CASSPARSGRAKETQYF	TGTGCCAGCAGTCCAGCCCGGAGCGGGAGAGCTAAAGAGACCCAGTACTTC
TRBD2	TRBV10-3	many	TRBJ2-1	CAITRLAGGTEQFF	TGTGCCATCACCCGACTAGCGGGGGGGACTGAGCAGTTCTTC
TRBD2	TRBV5-1	many	TRBJ2-1	CASSYLAGLDNEQFF	TGCGCCAGCAGCTATCTAGCGGGACTTGACAATGAGCAGTTCTTC
.	TRBV6-5	many	TRBJ1-1	CASSYPDSPEAFF	TGTGCCAGCAGTTACCCGGACAGCCCTGAAGCTTTCTTT
.	TRBV21-1	.	TRBJ2-3	CASSLVPRGTGDLSTDTQYF	TGTGCCAGCAGTCTCGTTCCTCGCGGCACGGGGGACCTTAGCACAGATACGCAGTATTTT
TRBD2	TRBV7-2	many	TRBJ2-1	CASSLGGRGHNEQFF	TGTGCCAGCAGCTTAGGCGGGAGAGGACACAATGAGCAGTTCTTC
TRBD1	TRBV7-8	many	TRBJ2-7	CASSPGTGRTYEQYF	TGTGCCAGCAGCCCAGGGACAGGACGCACCTACGAGCAGTACTTC
.	TRBV9	many	TRBJ2-1	CASSVGGGNSNEQFF	TGTGCCAGCAGCGTAGGGGGCGGGAACTCCAATGAGCAGTTCTTC
TRBD2	TRBV18	many	TRBJ2-7	CASSPLREGGPEQYF	TGTGCCAGCTCACCACTGCGGGAGGGAGGGCCCGAGCAGTACTTC
TRBD1	TRBV6-1	many	TRBJ1-1	CASSEVGPGTGWMNTEAFF	TGTGCCAGCAGTGAAGTAGGCCCCGGGACAGGGTGGATGAACACTGAAGCTTTCTTT
TRBD2	TRBV5-1	many	TRBJ2-1	CASSKGLAGGIYNEQFF	TGCGCCAGCAGCAAGGGACTAGCGGGAGGGATATACAATGAGCAGTTCTTC
TRBD2	TRBV18	many	TRBJ2-2	CASSPGRGNTGELFF	TGTGCCAGCTCACCAGGGAGGGGAAACACCGGGGAGCTGTTTTTT
TRBD1	TRBV9	many	TRBJ1-3	CASSLRDSGNTIYF	TGTGCCAGCAGCCTCCGGGACAGTGGAAACACCATATATTTT
.	TRBV18	many	TRBJ1-2	CARVTAGSGYTF	TGTGCCAGAGTGACTGCCGGGTCTGGCTACACCTTC
.	TRBV25-1	many	TRBJ2-3	CASSAGDTQYF	TGTGCCAGCAGCGCGGGAGATACGCAGTATTTT
TRBD1	TRBV7-8	many	TRBJ2-6	CASSLRDRGPGANVLTF	TGTGCCAGCAGCCTCCGGGACAGGGGGCCCGGGGCCAACGTCCTGACTTTC